The sequence of this TCR beta chain was determined in a study of cytomegalovirus exposure and HLA in healthy donors. Overall study context: A data release that came early held approximately 85 million unique TCRs from HLA-typed donors. General observations from the study: There were a few CMV-associated chains whose specificity for CMV antigens was confirmed in vitro. Sequencing artifact likely explains a cluster of highly shared sequence variants.

The CDR3 is 14 residues long. In germline, CDR1 is SQVTM, CDR2 ANQGSEA. The ends were cut back, 6 bases at V and 0 bases at J, with 15 bases in the middle. Points on this clone: What it binds is not known.

PCR was performed using 60 Vbeta and 13 Jbeta primers. Per the study methods: A later analysis tallied some 80 million unique TCR beta chains, 10 million to 12 million of them shared. This table comes from immunoSEQ multiplex PCR, and its TCRdb copy is limited to in-frame clones, with some not included. V, J and clone size were drawn from that table, and D and trimming were deduced from the DNA. The data contain 150,000 to 200,000 clones, 65% to 85% of them singletons. This chain links TRBV29-1 with TRBJ2-7, with unresolved D. This receptor was taken from a girl aged 10-17 years in good health and CMV-seropositive. Sequencing used PBMCs. This CDR3 is CSVVTALSSYEQYF. The CDR3 nucleotides read TGCAGCGTCGTTACAGCTCTTAGCTCCTACGAGCAGTACTTC.